Listed below are T cell receptor beta chains from one sample, sequenced in a study of CD8+CD57+ T cells in acquired aplastic anemia. Each CDR3 protein is one row after TCRdb ran MiXCR on the reads. The sample yields about 240,000 distinct CDR3 sequences, approximately 45% seen once. Source material: sorted CD4+, CD8+, or CD8+CD57+ T cells (not recorded which) from PBMCs. These receptors all stem from a human donor with aplastic anemia. CDR3s include the opening cysteine and the closing phenylalanine or tryptophan. Each record gives: D gene, CDR3 length, J gene, V gene, clone size, CDR3 DNA, CDR3 protein. The D gene is left open where the match is weak. Where a row states a size, it is once, few, many or the class of an expanded clone; other rows omit it.

D: -; length: 13; J: TRBJ1-2; V: TRBV5-5; size: -; DNA: TGTGCCAGCAGCCGCAGGGGTGGCTATGGCTACACCTTC; CDR3: CASSRRGGYGYTF
D: -; length: 17; J: TRBJ1-2; V: TRBV4-3; size: -; DNA: TGCGCCAGCAGCCAAGATGGGGTGGCCACAAGCTACGATGGCTACACCTTC; CDR3: CASSQDGVATSYDGYTF
D: -; length: 16; J: TRBJ2-3; V: TRBV15; size: many; DNA: TGTGCCACCAGCAGTTTAGGCGGGATTTTCACAGATACGCAGTATTTT; CDR3: CATSSLGGIFTDTQYF
D: -; length: 14; J: TRBJ2-7; V: TRBV6-2/TRBV6-3; size: many; DNA: TGTGCCAGCAGTTACGCTGGGGGAGCCAACGAGCAGTACTTC; CDR3: CASSYAGGANEQYF
D: TRBD2; length: 18; J: TRBJ2-7; V: TRBV20-1; size: -; DNA: TGCAGTGCTAGAGTTAAAATGACTAGCGGGAGGGAGAGGTACGAGCAGTACTTC; CDR3: CSARVKMTSGRERYEQYF
D: -; length: 15; J: TRBJ2-1; V: TRBV4-2; size: many; DNA: TGTGCCAGCAGCCAAGATCTCGGCCAACCCAATGAGCAGTTCTTC; CDR3: CASSQDLGQPNEQFF
D: TRBD2; length: 18; J: TRBJ2-1; V: TRBV28; size: few; DNA: TGTGCCAGCACCGTACTGGGGCTAGCGGGAGACCCCTACAATGAGCAGTTCTTC; CDR3: CASTVLGLAGDPYNEQFF
D: TRBD2; length: 18; J: TRBJ2-7; V: TRBV4-1; size: many; DNA: TGCGCCAGCAGCCAAGTGGTACCTAGCGGGAGAGGAGGGTACGAGCAGTACTTC; CDR3: CASSQVVPSGRGGYEQYF
D: TRBD1; length: 18; J: TRBJ1-4; V: TRBV7-8; size: -; DNA: TGTGCCAGCAGCTACGCCCGGGACAGGGGGGCAACTAATGAAAAACTGTTTTTT; CDR3: CASSYARDRGATNEKLFF
D: -; length: 15; J: TRBJ2-7; V: TRBV9; size: -; DNA: TGTGCCAGCAGCGCCCGGGACTCTAGCTCCTACGAGCAGTACTTC; CDR3: CASSARDSSSYEQYF